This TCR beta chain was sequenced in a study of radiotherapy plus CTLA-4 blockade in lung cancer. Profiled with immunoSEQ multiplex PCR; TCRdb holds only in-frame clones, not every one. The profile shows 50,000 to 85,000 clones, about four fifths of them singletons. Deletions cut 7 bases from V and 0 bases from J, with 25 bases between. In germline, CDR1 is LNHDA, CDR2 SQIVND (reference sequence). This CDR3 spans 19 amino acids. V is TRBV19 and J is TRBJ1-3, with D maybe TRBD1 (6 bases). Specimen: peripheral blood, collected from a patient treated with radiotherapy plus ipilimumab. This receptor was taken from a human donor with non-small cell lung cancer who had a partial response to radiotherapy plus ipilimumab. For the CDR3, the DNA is TGTGCCAGTACCCTATCCTTTGGCAGGGGCATAAGCTCTGGAAACACCATATATTTT. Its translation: CASTLSFGRGISSGNTIYF.